These 32 T cell receptor beta chains were sequenced from one sample in a study of shared clonotypes between healthy human individuals. Sequencing used immunoSEQ multiplex PCR; TCRdb keeps in-frame clones, though not all of them. The data hold about 2.4 million clones, with roughly 93% observed a single time. Sequencing used naive CD4+ T cells from PBMCs. Subset of the sample: CD45RA+ positively selected. The origin of the receptors is a man between 18 and 29 years old in good health. Some clones in this sample may be carry-over from other donors' samples.

The chain combines TRBV29-1 with TRBJ2-7, with 11 bases aligning to TRBD2. Germline V gene sequence: CDR1 SQVTM, CDR2 ANQGSEA. The V and J ends lost 7 bases and 0 bases, in that order; junction bases with no gene match: 5. This CDR3 spans 14 amino acids. The CDR3 region has the DNA TGCAGCGGAACTAGCGGGGGAAGCTCCTACGAGCAGTACTTC. Translating gives CSGTSGGSSYEQYF.

This chain joins TRBV28 and TRBJ2-7; D ambiguous. Germline assignment: CDR1 MDHEN and CDR2 SYDVKM. This CDR3 region has 11 residues. The V end lost 8 bases, the J end lost 0 bases, and 5 bases lay between the germline ends. As DNA, the CDR3 is TGTGCCAGCGGATTCTCCTACGAGCAGTACTTC. Translated, it gives CASGFSYEQYF.

The chain has TRBV28 and TRBJ2-5; 7 positions agree with TRBD1. CDR3 length: 15 residues. J lost 2 bases, V lost 6 bases, and 9 bases had no gene match. The germline V gene has CDR1 MDHEN and CDR2 SYDVKM. CDR3 sequence (DNA): TGTGCCAGCAGCCTACAAGGGACAGCTCAAGAGACCCAGTACTTC. Protein sequence: CASSLQGTAQETQYF.

CDR3 coding DNA: TGTGCCAGCAGTGAGAAGTGGGGGGTAGTGAACACCGGGGAGCTGTTTTTT. This gives the protein CASSEKWGVVNTGELFF. The chain combines TRBV25-1 with TRBJ2-2, with TRBD2 as a possible D gene (6 bases). CDR3 size: 17 residues. Trimming removed 3 bases at V and 1 base at J, with 15 bases between. The V gene's germline CDR1 is MGHDK and CDR2 SYGVNS. Full variable domain (outside the CDR3, taken from reference TRBV25-1 and TRBJ2-2): EADIYQTPRYLVIGTGKKITLECSQTMGHDKMYWYQQDPGMELHLIHYSYGVNSTEKGDLSSESTVSRIRTEHFPLTLESARPSHTSQYLCASSEKWGVVNTGELFFGEGSRLTVL.

This CDR3 is CASSLFLNSYEQYF. The CDR3, as DNA: TGCGCCAGCAGCTTGTTCCTTAACTCCTACGAGCAGTACTTC. J is TRBJ2-7 and V is TRBV5-1; D gene ambiguous. Trimming took off 1 base at V and 0 bases at J, with 8 bases between the two ends. The CDR3 is 14 amino acids. The germline CDR1 and CDR2 sequences are SGHRS and YFSETQ.

V and J are TRBV28 and TRBJ1-4, with 9 bases matching TRBD1. The CDR3 spans 18 residues. Trimming at V came to 2 bases and at J to 7 bases, leaving 14 bases not matched to a gene. Germline CDR1 and CDR2: MDHEN and SYDVKM. CDR3 coding DNA: TGTGCCAGCAGTTTAACCGGGACAGGGACCTACTGGACTGAAAAACTGTTTTTT. Translating it yields CASSLTGTGTYWTEKLFF.

The chain couples TRBV29-1 to TRBJ2-3, with a tentative D call TRBD2 (6 bases). Germline-derived CDR1 and CDR2 are SQVTM and ANQGSEA. Trimming took off 7 bases at V and 6 bases at J, with 17 bases between the two ends. This CDR3 comprises 13 residues. The chain's CDR3 is CSGGRSGRDTQYF. The DNA of the CDR3 is TGCAGCGGTGGACGGTCGGGGAGGGATACGCAGTATTTT.

On this clone: Other nucleotide sequences from this sample produce the same CDR3. The J gene is TRBJ2-1, the V gene TRBV7-2; 7 bases are a match to TRBD1. V was clipped by 3 bases and J by 4 bases; unmatched bases: 3. Germline V lookup: CDR1 SGHTA, CDR2 FQGNSA. CDR3 length equals 14 residues. CDR3 sequence: CASSFGTAYNEQFF. The CDR3 nucleotides are TGTGCCAGCAGCTTTGGGACAGCATACAATGAGCAGTTCTTC. Filled out from reference TRBV7-2 and TRBJ2-1, the complete variable domain reads GAGVSQSPSNKVTEKGKDVELRCDPISGHTALYWYRQSLGQGLEFLIYFQGNSAPDKSGLPSDRFSAERTGGSVSTLTIQRTQQEDSAVYLCASSFGTAYNEQFFGPGTRLTVL.

J is TRBJ2-3 and V is TRBV5-1; 7 nucleotides line up with TRBD1. This CDR3 has 16 amino acids. The junction had 8 bases not matched to a gene; V was cut back by 2 bases and J by 2 bases. Germline V lookup: CDR1 SGHRS, CDR2 YFSETQ. CDR3: CASSFLRGTDTDTQYF. Here the CDR3 DNA reads TGCGCCAGCAGCTTCTTAAGAGGGACAGACACAGATACGCAGTATTTT.

The V call is TRBV2, the J call TRBJ1-4; D is perhaps TRBD1 (5 bases). Per the germline V gene, CDR1 is SNHLY and CDR2 is FYNNEI. V was shortened by 0 bases and J by 5 bases, with 10 bases between the two germline ends. This CDR3 has 15 amino acids. CDR3 residues: CASSEAGQGNEKLFF. In DNA form, the CDR3 reads TGTGCCAGCAGTGAAGCGGGGCAGGGAAATGAAAAACTGTTTTTT.

V is TRBV28 and J is TRBJ1-1; 8 nucleotides align to TRBD1. This CDR3 contains 14 residues. The trim removed 4 bases at V and 4 bases at J, leaving 5 bases unmatched. CDR1 and CDR2 (germline): MDHEN, SYDVKM. The CDR3, as DNA: TGTGCCAGCAGTTCGACAGGGGATGGCACTGAAGCTTTCTTT. This gives the protein CASSSTGDGTEAFF.

The V gene is TRBV30, the J gene TRBJ2-5; D possibly corresponds to TRBD2 (6 bases). V was cut by 0 bases and J by 9 bases, with 11 bases left in between. Germline CDR1 is GTSNPN and CDR2 is SVGIG (reference sequence). The CDR3 spans 12 residues. CDR3 sequence: CAWSVSWGAQYF. CDR3 nucleotide sequence: TGTGCCTGGAGTGTAAGCTGGGGGGCCCAGTACTTC.

The chain uses TRBV6-1 and TRBJ2-1; TRBD1 aligns across 7 bases. The junction had 14 bases not matched to a gene; V was cut back by 9 bases and J by 6 bases. The V gene's germline CDR1 is MNHNS and CDR2 SASEGT. The CDR3 covers 15 residues. In DNA form, the CDR3 reads TGTGCCAGTCTAAGTGACAGGGTGATCTTCAATGAGCAGTTCTTC. Its translation is CASLSDRVIFNEQFF.

V is TRBV5-1 and J is TRBJ1-2; 7 bases match TRBD1. Germline lookup yields CDR1 SGHRS and CDR2 YFSETQ. With V trimmed by 4 bases and J by 6 bases, 6 bases remained unmatched. This CDR3 region has 13 residues. CDR3 amino acids: CASSPDREHGYTF. In DNA, the CDR3 is TGCGCCAGCAGCCCAGACAGGGAACATGGCTACACCTTC.

This chain uses TRBV19 with TRBJ2-3; 9 bases align to TRBD2. J lost 2 bases, V lost 6 bases, and 6 bases had no gene match. Per germline, CDR1 LNHDA and CDR2 SQIVND (reference sequence). CDR3 length equals 15 residues. The CDR3 protein is CASSLLAGITDTQYF. CDR3 bases: TGTGCCAGTAGCCTCCTAGCGGGGATCACAGATACGCAGTATTTT.

This clone occurred once. The V gene is TRBV6-5, the J gene TRBJ2-7, with a possible D match to TRBD1 (5 bases). Germline V gene sequence: CDR1 MNHEY, CDR2 SVGAGI. Trimming took 2 bases from V and 3 from J, leaving 17 bases between them. This CDR3 is built from 16 residues. The CDR3 reads CASSYHGTGKNYEQYF. The CDR3 DNA is TGTGCCAGCAGTTACCATGGAACAGGTAAAAACTACGAGCAGTACTTC.

The rearrangement links TRBV5-6 to TRBJ1-5; no clear D gene. CDR1 is SGHDT, CDR2 YYEEEE, per germline. The length of the CDR3 is 13 residues. Deletions cut 1 base from V and 5 bases from J, with 7 bases between. CDR3 in DNA: TGTGCCAGCAGCTTGCGGGGATATCAGCCCCAGCATTTT. It yields the protein CASSLRGYQPQHF.

This rearrangement joins TRBV6-1 to TRBJ2-2; D gene unclear. Germline values: CDR1 MNHNS, CDR2 SASEGT. The CDR3 covers 14 residues. The V end was cut by 8 bases, the J end by 6 bases, with 16 bases between. The CDR3 loop reads CASSENTVPGELFF. The CDR3 nucleotides read TGTGCCAGCTCTGAAAATACAGTCCCCGGGGAGCTGTTTTTT.

Concerning this clone itself: The same CDR3 is also encoded by other DNA sequences in this sample. The rearrangement joins TRBV20-1 to TRBJ2-2; D gene unclear. Germline CDR1 reads DFQATT; CDR2 reads SNEGSKA (reference sequence). This CDR3 spans 11 amino acids. The V end lost 6 bases, the J end lost 6 bases, and 8 bases lay between the germline ends. The CDR3 nucleotides are TGCAGTGCAGCCGCCTCCGGGGAGCTGTTTTTT. The encoded protein is CSAAASGELFF.

This chain connects TRBV28 to TRBJ2-7; no reliable D call. The CDR3 covers 15 residues. Per germline, CDR1 MDHEN and CDR2 SYDVKM. V was pared by 5 bases and J by 0 bases, with 14 bases between. Written as DNA, the CDR3 is TGTGCCAGCAGTCCAGTAGGCTCTAGCTCCTACGAGCAGTACTTC. This translates into CASSPVGSSSYEQYF.

This chain connects TRBV4-1 to TRBJ2-1, with 10 bases fitting TRBD2. The CDR3 loop spans 17 amino acids. In germline, CDR1 is MGHRA, CDR2 YSYEKL. With 2 bases clipped from V and 7 bases from J, the junction kept 11 bases outside the gene matches. The CDR3 region has the DNA TGCGCCAGCAGCCAAAAATTAGCGGGAGGTGGGTCGAATGAGCAGTTCTTC. Protein: CASSQKLAGGGSNEQFF.

This chain links TRBV19 with TRBJ1-5; weak D call: TRBD1 (5 bases). Per the germline V gene, CDR1 is LNHDA and CDR2 is SQIVND (reference sequence). This CDR3 comprises 14 residues. The V gene lost 8 bases and the J gene lost 2 bases, with 13 bases spanning the gap. Here the CDR3 reads CASRGLGGNQPQHF. In DNA, the CDR3 is TGTGCCAGTCGGGGACTCGGAGGCAATCAGCCCCAGCATTTT.

V and J are TRBV7-3 and TRBJ1-1; D not resolved. Looked up from germline, CDR1 is SGHTA and CDR2 is FQGTGA. The CDR3 runs to 14 residues. V lost 3 bases to trimming and J lost 0 bases, with 8 bases between them. CDR3 coding DNA: TGTGCCAGCAGCTTTGCCCGCCTGAACACTGAAGCTTTCTTT. This codes for CASSFARLNTEAFF.

The V call is TRBV28, the J call TRBJ2-7, with 9 nucleotides matching TRBD1. V shed 6 bases, J shed 3 bases, and the junction held 6 bases outside the gene matches. Germline lookup yields CDR1 MDHEN and CDR2 SYDVKM. CDR3 length equals 14 residues. CDR3 protein: CASRADRGFYEQYF. For the CDR3, the DNA is TGTGCCAGCAGAGCGGACAGGGGTTTCTACGAGCAGTACTTC.

The chain employs TRBV7-9 and TRBJ1-2; the D is unclear. The V gene's germline CDR1 is SEHNR and CDR2 FQNEAQ (reference sequence). The CDR3 extends over 16 amino acids. Trimming removed 3 bases from V and 7 bases from J, with 21 bases in between. The CDR3 DNA is TGTGCCAGCAGCTTCCCCCTCGACACTTTTCAGTCTGGCTACACCTTC. It translates to CASSFPLDTFQSGYTF.

The V call is TRBV19, the J call TRBJ2-4, with D possibly being TRBD2 (6 bases). V shed 4 bases and J shed 1 base, with 14 bases lying between them. The germline CDR1 and CDR2 sequences are LNHDA and SQIVND (reference sequence). The CDR3 runs to 16 residues. This CDR3 reads CASSTPGRNAKNIQYF. In DNA form, the CDR3 reads TGTGCCAGTAGTACTCCAGGGAGGAACGCCAAAAACATTCAGTACTTC.

The chain has TRBV19 and TRBJ1-1, with 8 bases matching TRBD1. Germline V CDR1 and CDR2: LNHDA, SQIVND (reference sequence). The trim removed 7 bases at V and 0 bases at J, leaving 4 bases unmatched. CDR3 size: 14 residues. The CDR3, as DNA: TGTGCCAGTACCCGACAGGGGTTGAACACTGAAGCTTTCTTT. Protein product: CASTRQGLNTEAFF.

The rearrangement uses TRBV4-2 and TRBJ2-3; TRBD2 matches at 7 bases. This CDR3 has 16 amino acids. With 6 bases clipped from V and 1 base from J, the junction kept 10 bases outside the gene matches. CDR1 and CDR2 from the germline V gene are LGHNA and YNFKEQ. The CDR3 sequence: CASRFAGDRRTDTQYF. The CDR3 DNA follows: TGTGCCAGCAGGTTCGCGGGAGACCGCCGCACAGATACGCAGTATTTT.

This clone was seen only once. Distinct nucleotide sequences in the sample also encode this CDR3. The chain uses TRBV11-2 and TRBJ2-3, with D possibly TRBD2 on 5 matching bases. The V end lost 3 bases, the J end lost 6 bases, and 7 bases lay between the germline ends. Germline CDR1 SGHAT, CDR2 FQNNGV. CDR3 size: 12 residues. The chain's CDR3 is CASSFIADTQYF. CDR3 DNA sequence: TGTGCCAGCAGCTTTATAGCGGATACGCAGTATTTT.

The chain has TRBV28 and TRBJ2-7, with D possibly being TRBD1 (5 bases). V lost 3 bases and J 7 bases, leaving 13 bases between the germline ends. The CDR3 covers 13 residues. Per the germline V gene, CDR1 is MDHEN and CDR2 is SYDVKM. CDR3: CASSFPREGEQYF. CDR3 nucleotide sequence: TGTGCCAGCAGTTTTCCCAGGGAAGGTGAGCAGTACTTC. The full variable domain, with the rest looked up from reference TRBV28 and TRBJ2-7, is DVKVTQSSRYLVKRTGEKVFLECVQDMDHENMFWYRQDPGLGLRLIYFSYDVKMKEKGDIPEGYSVSREKKERFSLILESASTNQTSMYLCASSFPREGEQYFGPGTRLTVT.

V gene TRBV18 combines with J gene TRBJ2-5; no clear D gene. Germline CDR1 is KGHSH and CDR2 is LQKENI. V lost 2 bases and J lost 2, with 9 bases in between. CDR3 size: 14 residues. CDR3 DNA sequence: TGTGCCAGCTCACCAATCATGGGGCAAGAGACCCAGTACTTC. Translating gives CASSPIMGQETQYF.

The rearrangement joins TRBV7-2 to TRBJ1-2; possibly TRBD1 for D (5 bases). V was shortened by 9 bases and J by 7 bases, with 21 bases between the two germline ends. Germline CDR1 and CDR2: SGHTA and FQGNSA. The CDR3 is 14 residues long. The CDR3 protein is CASTEKSGRGGYTF. The CDR3 DNA sequence: TGTGCCAGTACAGAAAAATCGGGACGAGGTGGCTACACCTTC.